This T cell receptor (beta chain) was found in a study of cytomegalovirus exposure and HLA in healthy donors. There are 14 residues in the CDR3. The V gene's germline CDR1 is LGHNT and CDR2 FRNRAP. Trimming at V came to 7 bases and at J to 2 bases, leaving 5 bases not matched to a gene. The study ran its PCR with 60 Vbeta and 13 Jbeta primers. How the authors handled the data: Later analysis identified approximately 88 million unique TCR beta chains, about 10 million shared. Libraries were prepared by immunoSEQ multiplex PCR; TCRdb keeps only in-frame clonotypes and omits some of them. The V and J calls and clone size were taken over from that table, and D and trimming were inferred from the DNA. In the table there are around 220,000 clones, around 80% of which are singletons. The study's findings and limits: Highly shared sequence variants in one cluster were likely a sequencing artifact. A later analysis reported that several of the most significant clusters appeared to be linked to common viral pathogens, among them Epstein-Barr virus. An analysis was carried out at a later point. It showed that HLA-associated TCR beta chains were more clonally expanded than equally common non-associated chains.

Concerning this clone itself: The antigen is undetermined.

The receptor comes from a girl aged 2 to 9 in good health and CMV-seronegative. The chain employs TRBV12-5 and TRBJ2-3; 8 positions agree with TRBD2. Sequencing was performed on PBMCs. The CDR3 sequence is CASVGGGYTDTQYF. The CDR3 DNA is TGTGCTAGTGTCGGCGGGGGGTACACAGATACGCAGTATTTT.